Presented here are 18 T cell receptor beta chains from one specimen sequenced in a study of blood T cell repertoires in COVID-19. The protocol was immunoSEQ multiplex PCR, while the TCRdb copy is restricted to in-frame clones and leaves out a portion. The sample shows more than 80,000 clones, 72% of them seen only once. The sample consisted of peripheral blood. These receptors came from a woman aged 55-69 years in a cohort sampled during active or convalescent COVID-19.

This clone appeared a few times. The rearrangement joins TRBV18 to TRBJ1-2, with 9 bases that match TRBD1. J gave up 5 bases and V 3 bases, and 10 bases lay outside the gene matches. Germline CDR1 KGHSH, CDR2 LQKENI. The CDR3 is made up of 16 amino acids. DNA of the CDR3: TGTGCCAGCTCACCCCAGGGAACAGGGGGCGCTTATGGCTACACCTTC. As protein: CASSPQGTGGAYGYTF.

This sequence joins TRBV7-3 and TRBJ2-3; possible D gene TRBD2, 5 bases. Trimming left V 2 bases short and J 5 bases short, with 11 bases between. The V gene's germline CDR1 is SGHTA and CDR2 FQGTGA. The CDR3 has 14 amino acids. CDR3 in amino acids: CASSLGSEEDTQYF. CDR3 bases: TGTGCCAGCAGCTTAGGGTCGGAGGAAGATACGCAGTATTTT.

This chain connects TRBV7-9 to TRBJ1-1, with 10 bases identical to TRBD1. With V trimmed by 5 bases and J by 8 bases, 5 bases remained unmatched. CDR3 length: 13 residues. Germline V gives CDR1 SEHNR, CDR2 FQNEAQ (reference sequence). The CDR3 spells CASSRTGGTEAFF. CDR3 nucleotides: TGTGCCAGCAGCCGGACAGGGGGGACAGAAGCTTTCTTT.

The chain joins TRBV15 to TRBJ2-2; TRBD1 matches at 7 bases. The germline gives CDR1 LNHNV, CDR2 YYDKDF (reference sequence). The CDR3 is 14 amino acids. V gave up 5 bases and J gave up 5 bases; unmatched junction bases: 5. The CDR3 DNA is TGTGCCACCAGCCCTAGGGGGCCAACCGGGGAGCTGTTTTTT. It codes for CATSPRGPTGELFF.

The chain recombines TRBV4-3 with TRBJ2-3; 10 bases match TRBD2. The CDR3 spans 17 residues. CDR1 is LGHNA, CDR2 YSLEER, per germline. Trimming removed 2 bases from V and 2 bases from J; junction bases left unmatched: 7. The CDR3 nucleotides are TGCGCCAGCAGCCAACCCCCCCTAGCGGGGGTCACAGATACGCAGTATTTT. Translating it yields CASSQPPLAGVTDTQYF.

The genes are TRBV11-2 and TRBJ2-3; 8 positions agree with TRBD1. The J segment lost 2 bases and the V segment lost 0 bases, leaving 4 bases of the junction unmatched. Per the germline V gene, CDR1 is SGHAT and CDR2 is FQNNGV. The CDR3 runs 16 residues. Written as DNA, the CDR3 is TGTGCCAGCAGCTTAGACAGGGGGCTCGCCACAGATACGCAGTATTTT. This translates into CASSLDRGLATDTQYF.

This sequence joins TRBV11-2 and TRBJ2-1, with TRBD2 as a possible D gene (6 bases). V was pared by 1 base and J by 0 bases, with 13 bases between. Germline V gene lookup returns CDR1 SGHAT and CDR2 FQNNGV. The CDR3 totals 17 residues. DNA for the CDR3: TGTGCCAGCAGCTTAGTGACTAGGGCGAGCTCCTACAATGAGCAGTTCTTC. Protein product: CASSLVTRASSYNEQFF.

The V and J genes are TRBV7-8 and TRBJ1-2; D is undetermined. The CDR3 has 15 amino acids. Trimming stripped 7 bases from V and 4 bases from J, with 19 bases between. Looked up from germline, CDR1 is SGHVS and CDR2 is FQNEAQ. CDR3: CASKPLPGGIYGYTF. The CDR3 DNA sequence: TGTGCCAGCAAACCCCTCCCGGGAGGAATCTATGGCTACACCTTC.

This sequence joins TRBV7-3 and TRBJ2-3; 8 bases line up with TRBD2. The CDR3 is 20 amino acids. The junction had 16 bases not matched to a gene; V was cut back by 2 bases and J by 0 bases. From germline, CDR1 is SGHTA and CDR2 FQGTGA. The CDR3 region has the DNA TGTGCCAGCAGCTTACTCGGGAGGGGCCTGGGGACCATGAGCACAGATACGCAGTATTTT. This translates into CASSLLGRGLGTMSTDTQYF.

DNA for the CDR3: TGTGCCTGGAGCAGACTCGACCCCGGGTACAACACTGAAGCTTTCTTT. It yields the protein CAWSRLDPGYNTEAFF. The gene calls are TRBV30 and TRBJ1-1, with D uncertain. The germline V gene has CDR1 GTSNPN and CDR2 SVGIG (reference sequence). The CDR3 runs 16 residues. V gave up 3 bases and J gave up 2 bases, with 19 bases separating them.

This clone showed up just a few times. This chain joins TRBV21-1 and TRBJ1-5. TRBV21-1 is deemed a pseudogene. CDR3 length: 13 amino acids. The CDR3 sequence: CASSPHEGKSRNF. The CDR3 DNA is TGTGCCAGCAGCCCCCACGAGGGCAAGTCCAGGAATTTT.

This sequence joins TRBV28 and TRBJ2-7; 7 positions agree with TRBD1. CDR3 length: 14 amino acids. Germline V gene lookup returns CDR1 MDHEN and CDR2 SYDVKM. The V and J ends lost 7 bases and 1 base, in that order; junction bases with no gene match: 7. In DNA form, the CDR3 reads TGTGCCAGCATACCACAGGGGCCTTCCTACGAGCAGTACTTC. Translating gives CASIPQGPSYEQYF.

The CDR3 loop reads CAISGDSSLTGELFF. The CDR3 coding sequence is TGTGCCATCAGTGGGGACTCGTCTTTAACCGGGGAGCTGTTTTTT. The chain couples TRBV10-3 to TRBJ2-2; tentative D call: TRBD2 (6 bases). The V gene's germline CDR1 is ENHRY and CDR2 SYGVKD. The CDR3 covers 15 residues. Trimming removed 4 bases at V and 5 bases at J, with 14 bases between.

This clone was seen a single time. V gene TRBV3-1 (or the pseudogene TRBV3-2) combines with J gene TRBJ2-3; a possible D gene is TRBD1 (7 bases). V gave up 1 base and J gave up 4 bases, with 12 bases separating them. The CDR3 runs 15 residues. Germline assignment: CDR1 LGHDT and CDR2 YNNKEL (reference sequence). The CDR3 sequence is CASSQVTGRSDTQYF. In DNA, the CDR3 is TGTGCCAGCAGCCAAGTGACAGGGAGGTCAGATACGCAGTATTTT.

V is TRBV29-1 and J is TRBJ2-3, with TRBD1 identical over 9 bases. CDR1 and CDR2 (germline): SQVTM, ANQGSEA. V trimming: 6 bases; J trimming: 7 bases; junction bases outside the gene matches: 8. CDR3 size: 13 residues. The CDR3 nucleotides are TGCAGCGTGGGGGGGACAGGGATGAATACGCAGTATTTT. This codes for CSVGGTGMNTQYF.

This clone has more than one count but fewer than ten. The chain joins TRBV7-2 to TRBJ1-2, with 10 bases matching TRBD1. Per the germline V gene, CDR1 is SGHTA and CDR2 is FQGNSA. The CDR3 totals 15 residues. With V trimmed by 4 bases and J by 7 bases, 9 bases remained unmatched. CDR3 loop: CASSYGQGVVGGYTF. The CDR3 bases are TGTGCCAGCAGCTACGGACAGGGGGTCGTCGGTGGCTACACCTTC.

The chain couples TRBV5-3 to TRBJ1-5; a possible D gene is TRBD1 (6 bases). TRBV5-3 is known as an ORF, though its function is uncertain. The CDR3 spans 14 residues. V shed 6 bases and J shed 2 bases, with 12 bases lying between them. The CDR3 here is CARIHRVRNQPQHF. DNA for the CDR3: TGTGCCAGAATTCACAGGGTGCGCAATCAGCCCCAGCATTTT.

The genes are TRBV28 and TRBJ2-5; TRBD1 is a possible D gene (5 bases). The V end lost 5 bases, the J end lost 0 bases, and 13 bases lay between the germline ends. The CDR3 is 15 residues long. Germline-derived CDR1 and CDR2 are MDHEN and SYDVKM. CDR3 coding DNA: TGTGCCAGCAGTAGGGGCGAAGAGTACCAAGAGACCCAGTACTTC. It is translated as CASSRGEEYQETQYF.